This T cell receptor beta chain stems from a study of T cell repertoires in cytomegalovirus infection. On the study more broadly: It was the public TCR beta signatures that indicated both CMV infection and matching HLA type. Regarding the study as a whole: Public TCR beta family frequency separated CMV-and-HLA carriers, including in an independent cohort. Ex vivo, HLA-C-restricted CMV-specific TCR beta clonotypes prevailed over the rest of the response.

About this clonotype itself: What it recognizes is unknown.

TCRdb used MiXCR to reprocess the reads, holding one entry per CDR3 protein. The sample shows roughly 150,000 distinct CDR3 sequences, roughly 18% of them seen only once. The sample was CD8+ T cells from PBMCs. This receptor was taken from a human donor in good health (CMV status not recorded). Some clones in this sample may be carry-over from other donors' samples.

The CDR3 DNA reads as TGTGCCAGCAGCTCTCCGGGACTTTACTACGAGCAGTACTTC. Translated: CASSSPGLYYEQYF. This chain uses TRBV7-2 with TRBJ2-7, with D perhaps TRBD2 (6 bases). This CDR3 is 14 amino acids long. In germline, CDR1 is SGHTA, CDR2 FQGNSA. V lost 4 bases, J lost 3 bases, and 13 bases lay in between.